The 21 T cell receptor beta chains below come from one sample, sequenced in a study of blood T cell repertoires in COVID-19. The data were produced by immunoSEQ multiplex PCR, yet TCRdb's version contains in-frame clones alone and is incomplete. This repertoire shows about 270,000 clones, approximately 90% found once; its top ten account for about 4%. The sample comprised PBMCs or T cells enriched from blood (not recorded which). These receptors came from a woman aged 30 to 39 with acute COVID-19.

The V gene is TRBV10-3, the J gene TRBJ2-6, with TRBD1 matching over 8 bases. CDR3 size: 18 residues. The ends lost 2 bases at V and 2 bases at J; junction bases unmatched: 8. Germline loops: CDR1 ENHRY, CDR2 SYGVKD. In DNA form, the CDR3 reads TGTGCCATCAGTGAGATAGGTCAGGGGGCACCTGGGGCCAACGTCCTGACTTTC. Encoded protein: CAISEIGQGAPGANVLTF.

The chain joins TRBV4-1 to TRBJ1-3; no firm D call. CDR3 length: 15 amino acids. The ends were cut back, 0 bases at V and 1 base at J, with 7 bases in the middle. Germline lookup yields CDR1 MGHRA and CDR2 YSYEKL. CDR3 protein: CASSQEGDSGNTIYF. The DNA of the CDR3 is TGCGCCAGCAGCCAAGAGGGAGATTCTGGAAACACCATATATTTT.

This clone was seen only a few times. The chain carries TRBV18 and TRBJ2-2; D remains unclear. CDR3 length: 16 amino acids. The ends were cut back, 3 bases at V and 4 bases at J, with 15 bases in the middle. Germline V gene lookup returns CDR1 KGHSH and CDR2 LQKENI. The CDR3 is CASSPNNLPLTGELFF. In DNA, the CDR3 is TGTGCCAGCTCACCTAATAACTTACCCCTCACCGGGGAGCTGTTTTTT.

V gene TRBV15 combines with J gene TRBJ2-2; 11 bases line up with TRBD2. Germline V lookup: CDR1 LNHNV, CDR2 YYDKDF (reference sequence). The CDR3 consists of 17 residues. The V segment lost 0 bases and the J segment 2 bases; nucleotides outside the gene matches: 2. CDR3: CATSRELAGVNTGELFF. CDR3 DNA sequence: TGTGCCACCAGCAGAGAACTAGCGGGAGTTAACACCGGGGAGCTGTTTTTT.

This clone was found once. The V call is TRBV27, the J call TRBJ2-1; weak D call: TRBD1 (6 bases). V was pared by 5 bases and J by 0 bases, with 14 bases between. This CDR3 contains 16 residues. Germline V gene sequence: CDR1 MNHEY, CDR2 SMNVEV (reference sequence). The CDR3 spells CASSPRQVSSYNEQFF. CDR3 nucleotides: TGTGCCAGCAGTCCTAGACAGGTGAGCTCCTACAATGAGCAGTTCTTC.

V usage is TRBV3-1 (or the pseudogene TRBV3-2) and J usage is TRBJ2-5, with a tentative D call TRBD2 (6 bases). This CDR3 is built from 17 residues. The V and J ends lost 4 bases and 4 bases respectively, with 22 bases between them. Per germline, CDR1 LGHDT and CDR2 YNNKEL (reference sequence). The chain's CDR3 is CASSPGTWVTTVETQYF. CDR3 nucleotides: TGTGCCAGCAGCCCGGGGACTTGGGTGACTACCGTAGAGACCCAGTACTTC.

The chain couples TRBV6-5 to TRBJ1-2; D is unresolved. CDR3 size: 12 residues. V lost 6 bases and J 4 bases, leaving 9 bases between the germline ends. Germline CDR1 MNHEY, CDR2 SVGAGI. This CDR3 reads CASSLGVYGYTF. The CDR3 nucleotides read TGTGCCAGCAGCCTAGGAGTCTATGGCTACACCTTC.

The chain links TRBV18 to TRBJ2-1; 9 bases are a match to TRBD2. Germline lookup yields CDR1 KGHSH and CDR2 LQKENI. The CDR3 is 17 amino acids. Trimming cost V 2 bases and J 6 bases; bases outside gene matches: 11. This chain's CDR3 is CASSPTVSGSSSNEQFF. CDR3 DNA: TGTGCCAGCTCACCAACGGTTAGCGGGAGTTCGTCCAATGAGCAGTTCTTC.

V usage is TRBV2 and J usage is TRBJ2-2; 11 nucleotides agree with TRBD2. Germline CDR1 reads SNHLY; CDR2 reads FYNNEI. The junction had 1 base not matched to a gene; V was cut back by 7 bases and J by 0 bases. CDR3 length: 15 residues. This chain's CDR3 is CASTGLAANTGELFF. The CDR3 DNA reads TGTGCCAGCACGGGACTAGCGGCGAACACCGGGGAGCTGTTTTTT.

The CDR3 DNA reads as TGTGCCAGCAGTCCCGACAGACACGGCTACACCTTC. This codes for CASSPDRHGYTF. The J gene is TRBJ1-2, the V gene TRBV28; D possibly corresponds to TRBD1 (5 bases). There are 12 residues in the CDR3. Trimming removed 5 bases from V and 8 bases from J, with 12 bases in between. Germline V gives CDR1 MDHEN, CDR2 SYDVKM.

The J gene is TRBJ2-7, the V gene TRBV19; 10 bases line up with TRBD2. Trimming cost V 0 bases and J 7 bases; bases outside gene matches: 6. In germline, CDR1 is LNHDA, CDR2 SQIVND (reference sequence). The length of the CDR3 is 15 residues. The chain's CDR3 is CASSIEAGGPREQYF. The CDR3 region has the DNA TGTGCCAGTAGTATAGAAGCGGGAGGGCCGAGGGAGCAGTACTTC.

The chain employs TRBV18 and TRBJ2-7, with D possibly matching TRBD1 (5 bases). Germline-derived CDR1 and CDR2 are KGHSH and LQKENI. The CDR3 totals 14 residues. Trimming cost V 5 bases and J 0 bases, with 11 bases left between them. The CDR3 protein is CASSADRSSYEQYF. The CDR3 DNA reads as TGTGCCAGCTCAGCAGACAGAAGCTCCTACGAGCAGTACTTC.

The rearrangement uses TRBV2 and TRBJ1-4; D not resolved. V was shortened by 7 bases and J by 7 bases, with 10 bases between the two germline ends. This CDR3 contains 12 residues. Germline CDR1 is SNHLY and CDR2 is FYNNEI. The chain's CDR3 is CASTRLGEKLFF. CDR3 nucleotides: TGTGCCAGCACAAGACTAGGTGAAAAACTGTTTTTT.

The CDR3 DNA sequence: TGCGCCAGCAGCTTCCGAACAGGGACCGGGGAGCTGTTTTTT. It specifies CASSFRTGTGELFF. This sequence joins TRBV5-1 and TRBJ2-2; D is possibly TRBD1 (6 bases). Germline V CDR1 and CDR2: SGHRS, YFSETQ. V lost 2 bases and J lost 5, with 10 bases in between. The CDR3 totals 14 residues.

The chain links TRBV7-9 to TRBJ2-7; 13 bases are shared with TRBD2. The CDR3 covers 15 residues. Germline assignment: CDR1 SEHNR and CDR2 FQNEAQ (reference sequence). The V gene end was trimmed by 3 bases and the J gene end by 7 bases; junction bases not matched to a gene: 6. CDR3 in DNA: TGTGCCAGCAGCTTTGGACTAGCGGGAGCGGGGGAGCAGTACTTC. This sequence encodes CASSFGLAGAGEQYF.

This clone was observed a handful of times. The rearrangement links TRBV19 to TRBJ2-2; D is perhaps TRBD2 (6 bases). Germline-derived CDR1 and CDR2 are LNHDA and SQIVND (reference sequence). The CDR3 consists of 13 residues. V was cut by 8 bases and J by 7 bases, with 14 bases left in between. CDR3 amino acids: CASAGTVNGELFF. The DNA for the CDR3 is TGTGCCAGTGCGGGGACGGTGAACGGGGAGCTGTTTTTT.

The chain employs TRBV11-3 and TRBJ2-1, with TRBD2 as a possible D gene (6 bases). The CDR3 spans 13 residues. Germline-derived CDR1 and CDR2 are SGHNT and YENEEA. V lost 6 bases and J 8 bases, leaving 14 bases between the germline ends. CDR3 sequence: CASSYGWGDEQFF. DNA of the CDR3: TGTGCCAGCAGTTATGGGTGGGGGGATGAGCAGTTCTTC.

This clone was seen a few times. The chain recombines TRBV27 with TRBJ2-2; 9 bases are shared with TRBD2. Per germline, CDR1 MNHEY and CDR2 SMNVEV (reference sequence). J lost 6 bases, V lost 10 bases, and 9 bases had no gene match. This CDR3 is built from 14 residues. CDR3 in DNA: TGTGCCACCTCGGGGCGGGAGGGCCCCGGGGAGCTGTTTTTT. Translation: CATSGREGPGELFF.

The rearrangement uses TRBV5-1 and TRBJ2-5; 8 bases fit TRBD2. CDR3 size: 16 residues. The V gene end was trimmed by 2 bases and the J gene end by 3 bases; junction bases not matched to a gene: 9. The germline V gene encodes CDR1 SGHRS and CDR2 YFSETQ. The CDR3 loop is CASSLGGTSGEETQYF. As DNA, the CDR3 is TGCGCCAGCAGCTTAGGTGGCACTAGCGGTGAAGAGACCCAGTACTTC.

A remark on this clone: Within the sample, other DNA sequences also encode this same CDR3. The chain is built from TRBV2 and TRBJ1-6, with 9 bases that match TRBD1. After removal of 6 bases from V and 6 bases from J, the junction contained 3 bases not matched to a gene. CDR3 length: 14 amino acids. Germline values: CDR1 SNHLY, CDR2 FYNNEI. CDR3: CASRGQGGNSPLHF. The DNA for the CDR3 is TGTGCCAGCAGGGGACAGGGAGGTAATTCACCCCTCCACTTT.

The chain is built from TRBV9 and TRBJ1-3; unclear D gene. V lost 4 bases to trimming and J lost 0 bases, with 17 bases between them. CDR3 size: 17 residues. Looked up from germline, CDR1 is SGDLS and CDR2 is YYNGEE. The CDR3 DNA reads TGTGCCAGCAGCCCTTCTTCCACAGCCCTCTCTGGAAACACCATATATTTT. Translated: CASSPSSTALSGNTIYF.